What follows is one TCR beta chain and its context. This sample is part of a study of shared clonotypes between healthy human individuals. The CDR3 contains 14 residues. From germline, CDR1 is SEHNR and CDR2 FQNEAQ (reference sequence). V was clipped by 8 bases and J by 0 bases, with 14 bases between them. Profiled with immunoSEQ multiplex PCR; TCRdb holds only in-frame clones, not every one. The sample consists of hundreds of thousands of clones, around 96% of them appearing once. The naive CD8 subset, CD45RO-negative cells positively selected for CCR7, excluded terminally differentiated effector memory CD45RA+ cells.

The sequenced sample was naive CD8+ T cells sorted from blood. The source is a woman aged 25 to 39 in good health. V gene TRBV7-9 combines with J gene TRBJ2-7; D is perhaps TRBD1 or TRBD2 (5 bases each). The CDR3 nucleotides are TGTGCCAGCCAATCCGGGACCATCTCCTACGAGCAGTACTTC. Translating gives CASQSGTISYEQYF.